One T cell receptor (beta chain) is described in this entry. Its antigen is currently unknown. This entry comes from a study of T cell responses to AZD1222 COVID-19 vaccine. Study context: Second-dose groups at about 4 or about 12 weeks were pooled. Study outcomes and limitations: CD4 TCRs covered the whole spike, strongest at regions 160-218 and 743-854.

Sequencing used immunoSEQ multiplex PCR; TCRdb keeps in-frame clones, though not all of them. The data contain over 100,000 clones, over 85% of them singletons. The CDR3 runs to 15 residues. Germline V gene sequence: CDR1 SGHVS, CDR2 FQNEAQ. V lost 4 bases, J lost 2 bases, and 12 bases lay in between. V and J are TRBV7-8 and TRBJ1-5; possible D gene TRBD1, 5 bases. The specimen comprised peripheral blood, sampled on day 0 of AZD1222 vaccination. The receptor's source is an adult in good health. The CDR3 coding sequence is TGTGCCAGCAGCTATGGGGACGTTGGCAATCAGCCCCAGCATTTT. Residues: CASSYGDVGNQPQHF.